Below are 22 T cell receptor beta chains sequenced from a single sample in a study of response to subunit inactivated influenza vaccine. From the RT-PCR reads, TCRdb called clonotypes with MiXCR, one entry per CDR3 protein. The table lists more than 450,000 distinct CDR3 sequences, approximately 7.7% of them singletons. The specimen comprised PBMCs from blood, sampled roughly 24 months after vaccination. These receptors originate from a man between 50 and 75 years old who received an inactivated influenza vaccine.

This clonotype has a handful of counts. The chain couples TRBV6-1 to TRBJ2-1; 10 bases align to TRBD1. Trimming at V came to 7 bases and at J to 3 bases, leaving 9 bases not matched to a gene. This CDR3 region has 16 residues. Germline lookup yields CDR1 MNHNS and CDR2 SASEGT. The CDR3 DNA reads as TGTGCCAGCACCGAACCGGGACAGGGGAACTACAATGAGCAGTTCTTC. This encodes CASTEPGQGNYNEQFF.

This clonotype turned up a few times. The chain links TRBV6-1 to TRBJ1-2, with D possibly matching TRBD1 (6 bases). CDR3 length: 15 residues. V was trimmed by 8 bases and J by 0 bases, leaving 16 bases between them. CDR1 is MNHNS and CDR2 is SASEGT in the germline V gene. CDR3 amino acids: CASVQDSNPNYGYTF. CDR3 DNA sequence: TGTGCCAGCGTCCAGGACAGTAATCCTAACTATGGCTACACCTTC.

CDR3 coding DNA: TGCAGTGCGAGGGAACGGACTAGCGGGAAAAACATTCAGTACTTC. The encoded protein is CSARERTSGKNIQYF. This chain connects TRBV20-1 to TRBJ2-4, with 11 bases fitting TRBD2. V gave up 6 bases and J gave up 4 bases; unmatched junction bases: 8. Germline CDR1 and CDR2: DFQATT and SNEGSKA (reference sequence). The CDR3 has 15 amino acids.

This chain links TRBV28 with TRBJ1-5; 10 bases line up with TRBD1. This CDR3 has 14 amino acids. Losses at the gene ends were 4 bases for V and 5 bases for J; bases not matched to a gene: 2. Germline CDR1 and CDR2: MDHEN and SYDVKM. CDR3 in amino acids: CASSSGQGHQPQHF. The CDR3 DNA sequence: TGTGCCAGCAGTTCGGGACAGGGGCATCAGCCCCAGCATTTT.

The table lists this clonotype with many counts. The chain recombines TRBV9 with TRBJ2-2; D uncertain. Germline CDR1 reads SGDLS; CDR2 reads YYNGEE. This CDR3 contains 13 residues. The V end lost 0 bases, the J end lost 6 bases, and 6 bases lay between the germline ends. CDR3 nucleotide sequence: TGTGCCAGCAGCGTAGAATCTGCCGGGGAGCTGTTTTTT. Its translation: CASSVESAGELFF.

The CDR3 region is CATPRRETSYEQYF. CDR3 nucleotide sequence: TGTGCCACCCCAAGGCGGGAGACCTCCTACGAGCAGTACTTC. The rearrangement joins TRBV2 to TRBJ2-7, with 7 bases that match TRBD2. Germline lookup yields CDR1 SNHLY and CDR2 FYNNEI. With V trimmed by 10 bases and J by 0 bases, 9 bases remained unmatched. The CDR3 totals 14 residues.

V is TRBV6-5 and J is TRBJ2-3; TRBD2 aligns across 14 bases. The V and J ends lost 2 bases and 5 bases, in that order; junction bases with no gene match: 6. This CDR3 region has 17 residues. From germline, CDR1 is MNHEY and CDR2 SVGAGI. CDR3 sequence reads: CASSYPGLAGAKDTQYF. The CDR3 DNA is TGTGCCAGCAGTTACCCGGGACTAGCGGGAGCTAAAGATACGCAGTATTTT.

This clonotype was recorded a few times. The CDR3 DNA follows: TGTGCCAGCAGCCAGAGGGGGGGCCGAGGCACAGATACGCAGTATTTT. Its protein is CASSQRGGRGTDTQYF. The chain uses TRBV3-1 and TRBJ2-3; D possibly corresponds to TRBD2 (7 bases). The CDR3 is made up of 16 amino acids. V dropped 3 bases and J dropped 1 base, with 14 bases sitting between them. Germline CDR1 is LGHDT and CDR2 is YNNKEL (reference sequence).

On this clonotype: This may stem from a read error, because a much larger clone lies one nucleotide away. This chain uses TRBV5-1 with TRBJ2-1; TRBD1 matches 7 bases. Germline trimming cut 0 bases from V and 10 bases from J; bases unmatched to any gene: 1. Germline CDR1 SGHRS, CDR2 YFSETQ. This CDR3 region has 12 residues. The CDR3: CASSLEGQEQFF. The DNA for the CDR3 is TGCGCCAGCAGCTTGGAGGGACAGGAGCAGTTCTTC.

Only a few counts were recorded for this clonotype. V and J are TRBV6-2 or TRBV6-3 and TRBJ1-5, with TRBD1 identical over 10 bases. Unmatched junction bases numbered 7, after V lost 8 bases and J lost 3 bases. Germline V gives CDR1 MNHEY, CDR2 SVGEGT. This CDR3 spans 15 amino acids. CDR3 loop: CASSSGTGVNQPQHF. The DNA for the CDR3 is TGTGCCAGCTCCTCCGGGACAGGGGTCAATCAGCCCCAGCATTTT.

This clonotype was picked up a small number of times. J is TRBJ2-3 and V is TRBV5-1; TRBD2 is a possible D gene (6 bases). Germline V gene lookup returns CDR1 SGHRS and CDR2 YFSETQ. The V end was cut by 0 bases, the J end by 6 bases, with 11 bases between. The CDR3 totals 14 residues. Written as DNA, the CDR3 is TGCGCCAGCAGCTTGGATCCTAGCGCCGATACGCAGTATTTT. It is translated as CASSLDPSADTQYF.

This clonotype came up a few times. The CDR3 here is CSARWRPSTDTQYF. CDR3 DNA sequence: TGCAGTGCTAGATGGCGGCCTAGCACAGATACGCAGTATTTT. This chain joins TRBV20-1 and TRBJ2-3; D not resolved. Germline assignment: CDR1 DFQATT and CDR2 SNEGSKA (reference sequence). This CDR3 is 14 amino acids long. Between the trimmed V and J ends, which lost 2 bases and 0 bases, there was a span of 9 bases.

This clonotype came up many times. The chain is built from TRBV12-3 or TRBV12-4 and TRBJ1-1; tentatively, D is TRBD1 (6 bases). The CDR3 runs to 13 residues. Trimming left V 4 bases short and J 5 bases short, with 11 bases between. CDR3 loop: CASSSPGVTEAFF. For the CDR3, the DNA is TGTGCCAGCAGTTCTCCAGGGGTTACTGAAGCTTTCTTT.

This clonotype was detected a few times. This chain connects TRBV6-1 to TRBJ2-1; 13 bases match TRBD2. V dropped 7 bases and J dropped 6; count of bases not matched to a gene: 3. This CDR3 has 14 residues. From germline, CDR1 is MNHNS and CDR2 SASEGT. CDR3 DNA sequence: TGTGCCAGCAAGAGGACTAGCGGGAGCAATGAGCAGTTCTTC. Translation: CASKRTSGSNEQFF.

A few counts support this clonotype. The chain joins TRBV2 to TRBJ2-1; 11 nucleotides match TRBD2. The CDR3 is made up of 17 amino acids. The J segment lost 7 bases and the V segment lost 9 bases, leaving 17 bases of the junction unmatched. Germline V lookup: CDR1 SNHLY, CDR2 FYNNEI. The CDR3 DNA sequence: TGTGCCAGAAAGACTCTAGGGGGGACTAGCGGATTTAATGAGCAGTTCTTC. Amino acids: CARKTLGGTSGFNEQFF.

This clonotype was recorded at least ten times. This chain connects TRBV27 to TRBJ1-4; D unclear. The V and J ends lost 6 bases and 8 bases respectively, with 16 bases between them. Germline-derived CDR1 and CDR2 are MNHEY and SMNVEV (reference sequence). The CDR3 is 14 amino acids. CDR3 residues: CASRPPGDREKLFF. CDR3 sequence (DNA): TGTGCCAGCAGACCGCCAGGAGACCGGGAAAAACTGTTTTTT.

The chain combines TRBV7-8 with TRBJ2-2; D unresolved. V lost 0 bases, J lost 3 bases, and 8 bases lay in between. CDR3 length equals 15 residues. Germline values: CDR1 SGHVS, CDR2 FQNEAQ. In DNA form, the CDR3 reads TGTGCCAGCAGCTTAGCTAGGTCCTACACCGGGGAGCTGTTTTTT. It specifies CASSLARSYTGELFF.

This clonotype was seen only a few times. This chain connects TRBV15 to TRBJ2-3, with D unclear. From germline, CDR1 is LNHNV and CDR2 YYDKDF (reference sequence). V was cut by 5 bases and J by 0 bases, with 6 bases left in between. This CDR3 region has 13 residues. The DNA of the CDR3 is TGTGCCACCAGCGCGATTAGCACAGATACGCAGTATTTT. Protein: CATSAISTDTQYF.

This clonotype has a count of ten or more. The V and J genes are TRBV5-1 and TRBJ2-2; 8 bases are a match to TRBD1. After removal of 4 bases from V and 7 bases from J, the junction contained 9 bases not matched to a gene. The CDR3 spans 15 residues. The germline V gene has CDR1 SGHRS and CDR2 YFSETQ. This chain's CDR3 is CASSPGGDGFGELFF. In DNA, the CDR3 is TGCGCCAGCAGCCCAGGGGGCGACGGTTTCGGGGAGCTGTTTTTT.

Note on this clonotype: An end of the junction differs from the germline gene, which may be a read error. This chain joins TRBV20-1 and TRBJ1-2, with 11 positions matching TRBD1. This CDR3 is built from 15 residues. The V gene's germline CDR1 is DFQATT and CDR2 SNEGSKA (reference sequence). This CDR3 is CSAKGQGESNYGYAF. The CDR3 bases are TGCAGTGCTAAGGGACAGGGGGAATCTAACTATGGCTACGCCTTC.

There are a few counts of this clonotype. This chain joins TRBV7-2 and TRBJ1-1; the match to TRBD1 covers 7 bases. The germline V gene encodes CDR1 SGHTA and CDR2 FQGNSA. V lost 4 bases and J lost 6; bases outside the gene matches: 8. The CDR3 length is 14 residues. DNA for the CDR3: TGTGCCAGCAGCTGGGACAGTTCAGGAGCTGAAGCTTTCTTT. This encodes CASSWDSSGAEAFF. Filled out from reference TRBV7-2 and TRBJ1-1, the complete variable domain reads GAGVSQSPSNKVTEKGKDVELRCDPISGHTALYWYRQSLGQGLEFLIYFQGNSAPDKSGLPSDRFSAERTGGSVSTLTIQRTQQEDSAVYLCASSWDSSGAEAFFGQGTRLTVV.

This clonotype was counted many times. The rearrangement joins TRBV28 to TRBJ1-2; D not certain. Trimming shortened V by 6 bases and J by 3 bases, and 14 bases separated the two germline ends. This CDR3 comprises 14 residues. Germline CDR1 reads MDHEN; CDR2 reads SYDVKM. Here the CDR3 DNA reads TGTGCCAGCAGCTTGGTCCTTAAAGACTATGGCTACACCTTC. Translated: CASSLVLKDYGYTF.